The 27 T cell receptor beta chains reported below all come from one sample, sequenced in a study of blood T cell repertoires in COVID-19 (TCRdb year 2020). Library preparation used the immunoSEQ multiplex PCR assay. The table comes from immuneACCESS by way of TCRdb, which keeps in-frame sequences with V and J called. Part of the clones is missing from these tables; in studies checked, under half for an unresolved V gene and the rest for unknown reasons. Present in this sample are about 190,000 clones, 60% to 80% of which were seen just once. The leading ten clones occupy 17% of the sample. Sequencing was done on a sample of peripheral blood. These receptors were collected from a man aged 60 to 75 with active or convalescent COVID-19.

This chain links TRBV18 with TRBJ1-1; 8 positions agree with TRBD1. Trimming cost V 4 bases and J 0 bases; bases outside gene matches: 7. There are 16 residues in the CDR3. In germline, CDR1 is KGHSH, CDR2 LQKENI. The CDR3 DNA is TGTGCCAGCTCACGAAAGACAGGGGCCATGAACACTGAAGCTTTCTTT. It specifies CASSRKTGAMNTEAFF. The full variable domain, in which reference TRBV18 and TRBJ1-1 provide the parts outside the CDR3, is NAGVMQNPRHLVRRRGQEARLRCSPMKGHSHVYWYRQLPEEGLKFMVYLQKENIIDESGMPKERFSAEFPKEGPSILRIQQVVRGDSAAYFCASSRKTGAMNTEAFFGQGTRLTVV.

This clone turned up a few times. The V and J genes are TRBV14 and TRBJ2-7; TRBD2 might be the D (7 bases). Trimming stripped 6 bases from V and 0 bases from J, with 15 bases between. The CDR3 length is 15 residues. CDR1 and CDR2 from the germline V gene are SGHDN and FVKESK. The CDR3 DNA reads as TGTGCCAGCAGTCGGAGGGGGACTACCTCCTACGAGCAGTACTTC. This codes for CASSRRGTTSYEQYF.

The V call is TRBV10-3, the J call TRBJ1-4; no clear D gene. V was clipped by 3 bases and J by 0 bases, with 11 bases between them. The CDR3 length is 16 residues. CDR1 ENHRY and CDR2 SYGVKD come from the germline V gene. In nucleotides, the CDR3 is TGTGCCATCAGTGATTCCAGTGCTGCAACTAATGAAAAACTGTTTTTT. It translates to CAISDSSAATNEKLFF.

V usage is TRBV5-6 and J usage is TRBJ2-1; a weak D match, TRBD2 (6 bases). The CDR3 spans 15 residues. V lost 4 bases, J lost 1 base, and 12 bases lay in between. The germline V gene encodes CDR1 SGHDT and CDR2 YYEEEE. CDR3 in amino acids: CASSPTSWSYNEQFF. CDR3 sequence (DNA): TGTGCCAGCAGCCCGACTAGTTGGTCCTACAATGAGCAGTTCTTC.

In this sample, this clone turned up a few times. CDR3 in DNA: TGTGCCAGCAGTCTACAGCGGGAAAAACTGTTTTTT. This gives the protein CASSLQREKLFF. The chain uses TRBV12-3 or TRBV12-4 and TRBJ1-4; the D is unclear. CDR3 size: 12 residues. The V end was cut by 5 bases, the J end by 8 bases, with 9 bases between.

The chain carries TRBV24-1 and TRBJ2-1; tentative D call: TRBD2 (6 bases). Per germline, CDR1 KGHDR and CDR2 SFDVKD. Trimming stripped 1 base from V and 4 bases from J, with 13 bases between. The CDR3 sequence is 16 residues long. For the CDR3, the DNA is TGTGCCACCAGTGATTTCGGGCGGGGCTTATACAATGAGCAGTTCTTC. Protein: CATSDFGRGLYNEQFF.

This rearrangement joins TRBV20-1 to TRBJ1-6; D gene uncertain. The CDR3 has 14 residues. From germline, CDR1 is DFQATT and CDR2 SNEGSKA (reference sequence). V lost 3 bases to trimming and J lost 6 bases, with 12 bases between them. Here the CDR3 reads CSASRQVFNSPLHF. DNA of the CDR3: TGCAGTGCTAGTCGACAAGTGTTTAATTCACCCCTCCACTTT.

The chain links TRBV7-9 to TRBJ1-2, with D hard to call. This CDR3 is built from 16 residues. In germline, CDR1 is SEHNR, CDR2 FQNEAQ (reference sequence). The V end was cut by 1 base, the J end by 8 bases, with 20 bases between. The CDR3 DNA follows: TGTGCCAGCAGCTTAGGCAGCGGTTCCAGCGTGGGAGGCTACACCTTC. Its protein is CASSLGSGSSVGGYTF.

This clone was recorded a few times. This sequence joins TRBV2 and TRBJ2-3; 8 bases map to TRBD1. Looked up from germline, CDR1 is SNHLY and CDR2 is FYNNEI. Losses at the gene ends were 6 bases for V and 1 base for J; bases not matched to a gene: 3. The CDR3 spans 14 residues. The CDR3 here is CASRQGVGTDTQYF. Here the CDR3 DNA reads TGTGCCAGCAGACAGGGGGTCGGCACAGATACGCAGTATTTT.

V gene TRBV12-3 or TRBV12-4 combines with J gene TRBJ1-2; D is perhaps TRBD1 (5 bases). The ends were cut back, 2 bases at V and 4 bases at J, with 5 bases in the middle. The length of the CDR3 is 12 residues. The DNA of the CDR3 is TGTGCCAGCAGTTTACAGGGCTATGGCTACACCTTC. Translating it yields CASSLQGYGYTF.

This chain links TRBV5-8 with TRBJ2-2; 9 nucleotides line up with TRBD1. Germline V gives CDR1 SGHTS, CDR2 YDEGEE. CDR3 length equals 15 residues. V shed 4 bases, J shed 3 bases, and the junction held 4 bases outside the gene matches. The CDR3 protein is CASSRRQGDTGELFF. DNA of the CDR3: TGTGCCAGCAGCCGACGACAGGGGGACACCGGGGAGCTGTTTTTT.

This clone was observed a single time. The J gene is TRBJ2-7, the V gene TRBV11-2, with TRBD1 as a possible D gene (5 bases). Germline loops: CDR1 SGHAT, CDR2 FQNNGV. V was pared by 5 bases and J by 5 bases, with 16 bases between. The CDR3 spans 14 residues. Here the CDR3 reads CASSPVGAPDEQYF. The CDR3 DNA follows: TGTGCCAGCAGCCCCGTTGGGGCCCCGGACGAGCAGTACTTC.

The chain is built from TRBV28 and TRBJ1-1, with 9 bases identical to TRBD1. This CDR3 has 15 residues. Germline V gene sequence: CDR1 MDHEN, CDR2 SYDVKM. V lost 5 bases to trimming and J lost 8 bases; unmatched junction nucleotides: 12. The CDR3 DNA reads as TGTGCCAGCAGTCCCCAGAGGACAGGGGCGAGAGAAGCTTTCTTT. As protein: CASSPQRTGAREAFF.

This clone was observed a few times. The V call is TRBV6-2 or TRBV6-3, the J call TRBJ2-2; possible D gene TRBD2, 5 bases. Trimming left V 2 bases short and J 6 bases short, with 16 bases between. This CDR3 contains 16 residues. The germline V gene encodes CDR1 MNHEY and CDR2 SVGEGT. In DNA form, the CDR3 reads TGTGCCAGCAGTTACCCTACGTCAGAGAGGGCCGGGGAGCTGTTTTTT. Its translation: CASSYPTSERAGELFF.

This clone showed up just a few times. The chain combines TRBV12-3 or TRBV12-4 with TRBJ1-2; D perhaps matches TRBD1 (5 bases). V was cut by 4 bases and J by 8 bases, with 14 bases left in between. CDR3 length: 13 amino acids. The CDR3: CASSYLGPDGYTF. CDR3 DNA sequence: TGTGCCAGCAGTTATCTGGGGCCGGACGGCTACACCTTC.

V and J are TRBV5-4 and TRBJ2-7; a weak D match, TRBD2 (5 bases). The V and J ends lost 1 base and 0 bases respectively, with 5 bases between them. Germline CDR1 and CDR2: SGHNT and YYREEE (reference sequence). The CDR3 is 13 amino acids. The CDR3 coding sequence is TGTGCCAGCAGCTTGCGGGACTCCTACGAGCAGTACTTC. Protein: CASSLRDSYEQYF.

CDR3 protein: CASSQGLAVTGELFF. CDR3 in DNA: TGCGCCAGCAGCCAAGGACTAGCGGTCACCGGGGAGCTGTTTTTT. The chain couples TRBV4-3 to TRBJ2-2, with TRBD2 identical over 9 bases. Germline values: CDR1 LGHNA, CDR2 YSLEER. The CDR3 runs to 15 residues. Unmatched junction bases numbered 1, after V lost 1 base and J lost 4 bases.

This sequence joins TRBV27 and TRBJ1-3; D gene unclear. The length of the CDR3 is 17 residues. Germline V gene lookup returns CDR1 MNHEY and CDR2 SMNVEV (reference sequence). Trimming removed 6 bases at V and 0 bases at J, with 18 bases between. CDR3 nucleotides: TGTGCCAGCAGCCGAATTTTCTCAGGTCCCTCTGGAAACACCATATATTTT. It translates to CASSRIFSGPSGNTIYF.

In its sample, this clone was seen many times. V is TRBV2 and J is TRBJ2-5, with TRBD2 as a possible D gene (5 bases). Per germline, CDR1 SNHLY and CDR2 FYNNEI. Deletions cut 8 bases from V and 1 base from J, with 17 bases between. This CDR3 is 15 amino acids long. The CDR3 here is CASSPPDLTQETQYF. The CDR3, as DNA: TGTGCCAGCTCCCCACCGGACTTAACCCAAGAGACCCAGTACTTC. Filled out from reference TRBV2 and TRBJ2-5, the complete variable domain reads EPEVTQTPSHQVTQMGQEVILRCVPISNHLYFYWYRQILGQKVEFLVSFYNNEISEKSEIFDDQFSVERPDGSNFTLKIRSTKLEDSAMYFCASSPPDLTQETQYFGPGTRLLVL.

V is TRBV30 and J is TRBJ1-4; TRBD1 matches 8 bases. Trimming cost V 1 base and J 14 bases; bases outside gene matches: 15. CDR3 length equals 15 residues. The V gene's germline CDR1 is GTSNPN and CDR2 SVGIG (reference sequence). As DNA, the CDR3 is TGTGCCTGGAGTGCCCCAGGGACAGGTGGAATGGTGCTGTTTTTT. As protein: CAWSAPGTGGMVLFF.

This clone has a count of ten or more. The genes are TRBV5-1 and TRBJ2-1; 10 nucleotides align to TRBD2. The J segment lost 5 bases and the V segment lost 0 bases, leaving 5 bases of the junction unmatched. This CDR3 has 16 amino acids. From germline, CDR1 is SGHRS and CDR2 YFSETQ. In DNA form, the CDR3 reads TGCGCCAGCAGCTTGGGTCCTAGCGGGAGAAACAATGAGCAGTTCTTC. It yields the protein CASSLGPSGRNNEQFF.

There are many counts of this clone. This chain uses TRBV19 with TRBJ2-5, with unresolved D. CDR1 is LNHDA and CDR2 is SQIVND in the germline V gene (reference sequence). This CDR3 is 15 amino acids long. V was trimmed by 1 base and J by 5 bases, leaving 14 bases between them. CDR3: CASSIVRGPLETQYF. For the CDR3, the DNA is TGTGCCAGTAGTATAGTACGTGGCCCTCTGGAGACCCAGTACTTC.

The rearrangement links TRBV10-3 to TRBJ2-2; weak D call: TRBD2 (6 bases). Germline values: CDR1 ENHRY, CDR2 SYGVKD. There are 15 residues in the CDR3. The V end lost 0 bases, the J end lost 4 bases, and 9 bases lay between the germline ends. The CDR3 is CAISESRTTTGELFF. CDR3 bases: TGTGCCATCAGTGAGTCGCGGACTACCACCGGGGAGCTGTTTTTT.

In this sample, this clone turned up once. V usage is TRBV28 and J usage is TRBJ2-6; a weak D match, TRBD1 (7 bases). Germline V CDR1 and CDR2: MDHEN, SYDVKM. This CDR3 region has 17 residues. V was pared by 8 bases and J by 3 bases, with 20 bases between. CDR3 amino acids: CASLGAGGFYGANVLTF. For the CDR3, the DNA is TGTGCCAGCCTTGGGGCAGGGGGGTTCTATGGGGCCAACGTCCTGACTTTC.

CDR3 protein: CASSPRTGNTYEQYF. For the CDR3, the DNA is TGTGCCAGCAGCCCGCGGACAGGGAACACCTACGAGCAGTACTTC. The chain employs TRBV5-4 and TRBJ2-7; TRBD1 matches at 8 bases. Trimming removed 4 bases from V and 2 bases from J; junction bases left unmatched: 8. CDR3 length: 15 residues. Germline values: CDR1 SGHNT, CDR2 YYREEE (reference sequence). The full variable domain, rest sourced from reference TRBV5-4 and TRBJ2-7, is ETGVTQSPTHLIKTRGQQVTLRCSSQSGHNTVSWYQQALGQGPQFIFQYYREEENGRGNFPPRFSGLQFPNYSSELNVNALELDDSALYLCASSPRTGNTYEQYFGPGTRLTVT.

The genes are TRBV2 and TRBJ2-7; D possibly corresponds to TRBD2 (6 bases). Trimming took 6 bases from V and 7 from J, leaving 19 bases between them. The CDR3 covers 14 residues. Looked up from germline, CDR1 is SNHLY and CDR2 is FYNNEI. The CDR3 DNA reads as TGTGCCAGCAGAATGGGGGGTGGGAGTGGAGAGCAGTACTTC. This translates into CASRMGGGSGEQYF.

The chain has TRBV7-2 and TRBJ2-5; D is perhaps TRBD1 (6 bases). Germline CDR1 and CDR2: SGHTA and FQGNSA. The CDR3 spans 16 residues. The V gene lost 0 bases and the J gene lost 5 bases, with 16 bases spanning the gap. The DNA of the CDR3 is TGTGCCAGCAGCTTAGCGGGCGTCAGGGGAGTGGAGACCCAGTACTTC. This translates into CASSLAGVRGVETQYF.